The source of this T cell receptor beta chain is a study of T cell changes during pregnancy in multiple sclerosis. This table comes from immunoSEQ multiplex PCR, and its TCRdb copy is limited to in-frame clones, with some not included. Of fewer than 75,000 clones in the sample, approximately 90% were seen once. Trimming left V 4 bases short and J 6 bases short, with 13 bases between. CDR1 is SGHNT and CDR2 is YENEEA in the germline V gene. The CDR3 runs 14 residues. Source: peripheral blood, taken after pregnancy. This sequence was found in a female donor in good health, enrolled as a control in a pregnancy study. This chain links TRBV11-3 with TRBJ2-1, with D tentatively TRBD1 (5 bases). The CDR3 sequence: CASSSPGLINEQFF. The CDR3 DNA reads TGTGCCAGCAGCTCCCCAGGGCTCATCAATGAGCAGTTCTTC.